This T cell receptor beta chain is drawn from a study of blood T cells in healthy people across ages. Study observations and caveats: Per million T cells, the diversity of TCR beta decreased roughly linearly as age advanced. Whereas aged donors had fewer naive CD4+ cells, long-lived donors had more of them and higher diversity. The lack of PBMC sorting stopped any conclusive naive versus antigen-experienced comparison.

A note on this clonotype: The antigen is unknown.

A second roughly 6 to 12 cycle PCR used barcoded and J-beta primers. TCRdb re-called the 5' RACE reads with MiXCR, one entry per CDR3 protein. This table has roughly 640,000 distinct CDR3 sequences, around 31% appearing once. V lost 1 base and J 0 bases, leaving 12 bases between the germline ends. Germline lookup yields CDR1 LGHDT and CDR2 YNNKEL (reference sequence). This CDR3 is built from 17 residues. Each donor had around 11 milliliters of peripheral blood drawn. The chain uses TRBV3-1 and TRBJ2-2, with a possible D match to TRBD2 (6 bases). This sequence originates from an elderly woman in good health. The sequenced sample consisted of blood. The CDR3 loop is CASSQGRRGTNTGELFF. The CDR3 DNA is TGTGCCAGCAGCCAAGGGAGGAGGGGAACGAACACCGGGGAGCTGTTTTTT.